This TCR beta chain emerged from a study of neurological immune-mediated disorders. MiXCR, run by TCRdb on the 5' RACE reads, gives a single entry per CDR3 protein. The sample yields tens of thousands of distinct CDR3 sequences, around 11% seen once. Trimming left V 0 bases short and J 5 bases short, with 5 bases between. This CDR3 has 13 residues. Germline loops: CDR1 WNHNN, CDR2 SYGVQD (reference sequence). Time point given: longitudinal time-point 1 (baseline). Libraries used 2 million unsorted PBMCs kept frozen in RNAlater. The source is a male donor with HTLV-1-associated myelopathy (HAM/TSP). V gene TRBV10-1 combines with J gene TRBJ1-5, with unresolved D. Sequenced sample: PBMCs. The CDR3 here is CASSESADQPQHF. The DNA of the CDR3 is TGCGCCAGCAGTGAGTCGGCGGATCAGCCCCAGCATTTT.